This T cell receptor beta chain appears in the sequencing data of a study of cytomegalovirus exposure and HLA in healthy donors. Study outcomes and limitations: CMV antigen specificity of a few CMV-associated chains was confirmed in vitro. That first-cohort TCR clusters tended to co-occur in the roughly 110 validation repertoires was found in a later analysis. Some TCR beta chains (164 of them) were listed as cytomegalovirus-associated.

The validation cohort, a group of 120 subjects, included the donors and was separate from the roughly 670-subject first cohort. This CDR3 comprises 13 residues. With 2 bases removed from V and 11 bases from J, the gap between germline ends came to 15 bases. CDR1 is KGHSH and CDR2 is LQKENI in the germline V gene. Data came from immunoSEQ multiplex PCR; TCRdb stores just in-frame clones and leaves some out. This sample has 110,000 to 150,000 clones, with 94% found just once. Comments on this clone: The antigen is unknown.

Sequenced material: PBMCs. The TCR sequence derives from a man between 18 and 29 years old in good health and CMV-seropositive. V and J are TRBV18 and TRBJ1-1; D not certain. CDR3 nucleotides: TGTGCCAGCTCACCAGGGTCGGGTGAAAGGGCTTTCTTT. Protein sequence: CASSPGSGERAFF.